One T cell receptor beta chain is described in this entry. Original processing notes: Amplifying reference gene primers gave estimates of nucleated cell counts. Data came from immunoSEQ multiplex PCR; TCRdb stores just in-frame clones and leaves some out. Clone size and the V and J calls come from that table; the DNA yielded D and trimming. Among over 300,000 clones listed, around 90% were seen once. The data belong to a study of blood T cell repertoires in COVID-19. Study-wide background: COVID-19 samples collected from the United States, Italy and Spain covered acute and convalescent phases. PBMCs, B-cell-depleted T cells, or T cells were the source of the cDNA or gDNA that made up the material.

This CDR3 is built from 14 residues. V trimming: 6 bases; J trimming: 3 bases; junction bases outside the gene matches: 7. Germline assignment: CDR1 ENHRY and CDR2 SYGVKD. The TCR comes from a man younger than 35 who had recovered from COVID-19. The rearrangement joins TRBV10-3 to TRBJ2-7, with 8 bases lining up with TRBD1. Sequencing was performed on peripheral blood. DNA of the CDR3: TGTGCCATCAGAACGACAGGGGAAGTCTACGAGCAGTACTTC. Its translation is CAIRTTGEVYEQYF.